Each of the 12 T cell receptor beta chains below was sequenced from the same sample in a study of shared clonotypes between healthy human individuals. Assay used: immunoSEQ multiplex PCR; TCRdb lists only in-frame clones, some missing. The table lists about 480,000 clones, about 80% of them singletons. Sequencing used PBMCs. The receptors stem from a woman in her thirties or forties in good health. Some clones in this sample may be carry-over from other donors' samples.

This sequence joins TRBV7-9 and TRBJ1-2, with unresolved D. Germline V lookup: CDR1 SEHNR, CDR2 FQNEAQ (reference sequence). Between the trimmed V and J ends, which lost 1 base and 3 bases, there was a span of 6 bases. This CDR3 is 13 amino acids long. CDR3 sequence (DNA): TGTGCCAGCAGCTTAGGTACGGACTATGGCTACACCTTC. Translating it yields CASSLGTDYGYTF.

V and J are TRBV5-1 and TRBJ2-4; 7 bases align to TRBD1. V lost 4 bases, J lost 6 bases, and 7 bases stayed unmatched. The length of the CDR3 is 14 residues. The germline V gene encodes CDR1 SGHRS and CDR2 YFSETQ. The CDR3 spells CASSPGQETNIQYF. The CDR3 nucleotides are TGCGCCAGCAGCCCAGGACAGGAAACAAACATTCAGTACTTC.

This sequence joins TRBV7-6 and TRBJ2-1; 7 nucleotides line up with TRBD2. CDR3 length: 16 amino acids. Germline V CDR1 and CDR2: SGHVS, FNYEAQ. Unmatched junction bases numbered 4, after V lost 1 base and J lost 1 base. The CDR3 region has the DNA TGTGCCAGCAGCTTAGACGGCGGGAGTTCCTACAATGAGCAGTTCTTC. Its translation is CASSLDGGSSYNEQFF. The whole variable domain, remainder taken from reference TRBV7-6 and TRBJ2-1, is GAGVSQSPRYKVTKRGQDVALRCDPISGHVSLYWYRQALGQGPEFLTYFNYEAQQDKSGLPNDRFSAERPEGSISTLTIQRTEQRDSAMYRCASSLDGGSSYNEQFFGPGTRLTVL.

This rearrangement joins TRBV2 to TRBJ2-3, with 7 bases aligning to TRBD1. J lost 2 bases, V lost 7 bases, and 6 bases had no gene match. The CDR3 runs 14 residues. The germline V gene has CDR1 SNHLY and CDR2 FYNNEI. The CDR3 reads CASNLQGYTDTQYF. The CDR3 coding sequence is TGTGCCAGCAATCTACAGGGGTACACAGATACGCAGTATTTT. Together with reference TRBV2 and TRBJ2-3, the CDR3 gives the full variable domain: EPEVTQTPSHQVTQMGQEVILRCVPISNHLYFYWYRQILGQKVEFLVSFYNNEISEKSEIFDDQFSVERPDGSNFTLKIRSTKLEDSAMYFCASNLQGYTDTQYFGPGTRLTVL.

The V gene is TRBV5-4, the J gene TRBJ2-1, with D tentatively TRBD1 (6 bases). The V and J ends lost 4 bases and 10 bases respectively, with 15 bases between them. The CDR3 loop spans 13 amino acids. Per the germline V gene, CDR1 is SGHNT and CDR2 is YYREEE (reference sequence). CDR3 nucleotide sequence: TGTGCCAGCAGCCCGCCGGGACAAAAAGAGCAGTTCTTC. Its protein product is CASSPPGQKEQFF.

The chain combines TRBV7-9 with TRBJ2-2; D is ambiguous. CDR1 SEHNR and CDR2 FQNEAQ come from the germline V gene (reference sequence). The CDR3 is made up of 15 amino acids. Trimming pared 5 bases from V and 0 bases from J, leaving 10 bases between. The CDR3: CASSRSTANTGELFF. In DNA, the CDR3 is TGTGCCAGCAGCCGCAGTACCGCGAACACCGGGGAGCTGTTTTTT.

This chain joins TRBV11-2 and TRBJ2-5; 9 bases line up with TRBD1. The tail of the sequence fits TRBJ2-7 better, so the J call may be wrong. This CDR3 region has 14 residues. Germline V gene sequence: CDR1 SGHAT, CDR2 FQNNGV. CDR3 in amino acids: CASSLRTGDGEQYF. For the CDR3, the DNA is TGTGCCAGCAGCCTCAGGACAGGGGACGGCGAGCAGTACTTC.

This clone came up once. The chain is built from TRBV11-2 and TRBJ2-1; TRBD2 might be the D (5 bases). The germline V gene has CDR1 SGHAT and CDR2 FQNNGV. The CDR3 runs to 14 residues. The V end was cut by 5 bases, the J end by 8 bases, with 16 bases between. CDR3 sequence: CASSHIRGPHEQFF. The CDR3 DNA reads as TGTGCCAGCAGCCATATTCGCGGGCCCCATGAGCAGTTCTTC. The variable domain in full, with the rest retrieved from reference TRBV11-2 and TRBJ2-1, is EAGVAQSPRYKIIEKRQSVAFWCNPISGHATLYWYQQILGQGPKLLIQFQNNGVVDDSQLPKDRFSAERLKGVDSTLKIQPAKLEDSAVYLCASSHIRGPHEQFFGPGTRLTVL.

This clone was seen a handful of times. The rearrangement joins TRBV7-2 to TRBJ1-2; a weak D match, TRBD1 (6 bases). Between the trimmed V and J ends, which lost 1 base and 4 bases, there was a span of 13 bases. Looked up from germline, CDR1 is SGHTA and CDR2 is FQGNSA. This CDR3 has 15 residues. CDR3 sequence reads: CASSLDGAGAYGYTF. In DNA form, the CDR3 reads TGTGCCAGCAGCTTAGATGGGGCAGGGGCCTATGGCTACACCTTC.

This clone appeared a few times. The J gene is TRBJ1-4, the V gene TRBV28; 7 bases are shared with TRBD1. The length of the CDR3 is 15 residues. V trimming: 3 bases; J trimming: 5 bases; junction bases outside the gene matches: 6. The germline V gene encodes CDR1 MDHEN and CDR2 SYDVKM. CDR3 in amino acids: CASSFRAGGNEKLFF. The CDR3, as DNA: TGTGCCAGCAGTTTCCGCGCAGGGGGGAATGAAAAACTGTTTTTT.

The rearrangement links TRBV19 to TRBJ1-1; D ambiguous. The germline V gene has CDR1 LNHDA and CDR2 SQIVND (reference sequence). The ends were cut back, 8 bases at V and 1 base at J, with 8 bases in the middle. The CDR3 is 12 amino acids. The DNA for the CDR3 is TGTGCCAGTTCACTAGGGAACACTGAAGCTTTCTTT. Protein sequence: CASSLGNTEAFF.

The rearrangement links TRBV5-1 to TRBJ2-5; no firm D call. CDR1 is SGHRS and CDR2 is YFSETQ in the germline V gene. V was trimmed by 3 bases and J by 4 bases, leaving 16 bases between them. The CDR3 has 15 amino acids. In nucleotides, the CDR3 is TGCGCCAGCAGCTCCACCCTTTACGGACCAGAGACCCAGTACTTC. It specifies CASSSTLYGPETQYF.